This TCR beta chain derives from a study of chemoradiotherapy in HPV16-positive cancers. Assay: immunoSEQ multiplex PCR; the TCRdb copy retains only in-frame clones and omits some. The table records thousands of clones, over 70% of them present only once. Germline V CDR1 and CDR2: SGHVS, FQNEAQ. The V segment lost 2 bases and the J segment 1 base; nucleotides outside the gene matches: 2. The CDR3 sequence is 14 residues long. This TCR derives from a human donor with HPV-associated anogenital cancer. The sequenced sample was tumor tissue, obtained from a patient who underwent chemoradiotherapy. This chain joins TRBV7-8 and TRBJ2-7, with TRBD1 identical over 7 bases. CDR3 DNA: TGTGCCAGCAGCTTAAGGGGACAGTCCTACGAGCAGTACTTC. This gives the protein CASSLRGQSYEQYF.